This T cell receptor (beta chain) emerged from a study of early T cells in non-severe SARS-CoV-2 infection. Study background: Sequencing targeted bulk RNA from unsorted whole blood, leaving chains unpaired.

Individual cDNA molecules were tagged with unique molecular identifiers. MiXCR, applied by TCRdb to the 5' RACE reads, yields one record per CDR3 protein. The table shows around 60,000 distinct CDR3 sequences, with 18% occurring only once. This clonotype was counted only a few times. Antigen unknown. V shed 8 bases and J shed 0 bases, with 11 bases lying between them. Germline V gene sequence: CDR1 SNHLY, CDR2 FYNNEI. The CDR3 contains 15 residues. Findings of the study overall: Private and CD4 specificities were missed by VDJdb matching, which favored anti-spike CD8 responses.

The sequenced sample was whole blood, obtained at baseline. This receptor was obtained from an adult who was a healthcare worker with PCR-confirmed SARS-CoV-2 infection or an uninfected control (not recorded which). The chain is built from TRBV2 and TRBJ2-6; D call uncertain. The CDR3 DNA reads as TGTGCCAGCGGTTCCCGGCGCTCTGGGGCCAACGTCCTGACTTTC. It specifies CASGSRRSGANVLTF. Full variable domain (remainder filled in from reference TRBV2 and TRBJ2-6): EPEVTQTPSHQVTQMGQEVILRCVPISNHLYFYWYRQILGQKVEFLVSFYNNEISEKSEIFDDQFSVERPDGSNFTLKIRSTKLEDSAMYFCASGSRRSGANVLTFGAGSRLTVL.